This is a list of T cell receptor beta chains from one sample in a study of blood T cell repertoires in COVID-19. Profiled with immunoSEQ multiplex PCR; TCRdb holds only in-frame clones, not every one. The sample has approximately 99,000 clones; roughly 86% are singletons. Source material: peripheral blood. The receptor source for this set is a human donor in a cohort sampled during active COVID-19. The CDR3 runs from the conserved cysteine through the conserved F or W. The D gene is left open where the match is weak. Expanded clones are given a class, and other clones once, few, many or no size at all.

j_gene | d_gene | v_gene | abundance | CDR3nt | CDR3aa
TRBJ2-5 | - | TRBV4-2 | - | TGTGCCAGCAGCCAAGATGCCGTGCCGGACAGAGTACAAGAGACCCAGTACTTC | CASSQDAVPDRVQETQYF
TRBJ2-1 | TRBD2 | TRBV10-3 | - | TGTGCCATCAGTGACGCTAGCGGGAGGGATTACAATGAGCAGTTCTTC | CAISDASGRDYNEQFF
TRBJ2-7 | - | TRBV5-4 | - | TGTGCCAGCAGCTTGTTTGGCTTCACCTACGAGCAGTACTTC | CASSLFGFTYEQYF
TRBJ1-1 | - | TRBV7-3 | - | TGTGCCAGCCAGGTGTCGTCAAACACTGAAGCTTTCTTT | CASQVSSNTEAFF
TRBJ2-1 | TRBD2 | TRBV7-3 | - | TGTGCCAGCAGCTTATACGCTAGCGGGGTCTACAATGAGCAGTTCTTC | CASSLYASGVYNEQFF
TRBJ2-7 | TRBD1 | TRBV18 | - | TGTGCCAGCTCACCCCGGGACAGGGCATACTTCTACGAGCAGTACTTC | CASSPRDRAYFYEQYF
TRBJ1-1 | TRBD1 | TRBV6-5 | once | TGTGCCAGCAGTTCCCGACAGGGAGGAGACACTGAAGCTTTCTTT | CASSSRQGGDTEAFF
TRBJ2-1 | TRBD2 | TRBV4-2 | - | TGTGCCAGCAGCCAACTCGGACTAGCGGTTTACAATGAGCAGTTCTTC | CASSQLGLAVYNEQFF
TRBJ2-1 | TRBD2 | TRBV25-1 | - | TGTGCCAGCATGGGGACTAGCGGGAAGAATGAGCAGTTCTTC | CASMGTSGKNEQFF
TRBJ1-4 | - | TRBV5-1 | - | TGCGCCAGCAGCTTGGACGTGGGAGGGGAGGGTGAAAAACTGTTTTTT | CASSLDVGGEGEKLFF
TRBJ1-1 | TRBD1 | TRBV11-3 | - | TGTGCCAGCAGCCATACAACAGGGGGAACTGAAGCTTTCTTT | CASSHTTGGTEAFF
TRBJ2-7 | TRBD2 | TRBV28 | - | TGTGCCAGCGGGAGGGGATACGAGCAGTACTTC | CASGRGYEQYF
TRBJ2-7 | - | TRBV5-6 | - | TGTGCCAGCAGCCTGGACGTAGCCTACGAGCAGTACTTC | CASSLDVAYEQYF
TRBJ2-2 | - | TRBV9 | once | TGTGCCAGCAGCGATAGGAGGACCGGGGAGCTGTTTTTT | CASSDRRTGELFF
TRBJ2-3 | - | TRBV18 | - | TGTGCCAGCTCACCGGTACGGCTAGCGAGCACAGATACGCAGTATTTT | CASSPVRLASTDTQYF
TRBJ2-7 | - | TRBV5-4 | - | TGTGCCAGCAGCCCCTCTTCCCGGGGAAACTACGAGCAGTACTTC | CASSPSSRGNYEQYF
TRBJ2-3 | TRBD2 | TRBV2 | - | TGTGCCAGCAGTGTTTCTCCGGGAGGGGTCACAGATACGCAGTATTTT | CASSVSPGGVTDTQYF
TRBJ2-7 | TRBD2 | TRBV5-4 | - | TGTGCCAGCAGCTTGGCACTAGCGGGAGACGAGCAGTACTTC | CASSLALAGDEQYF
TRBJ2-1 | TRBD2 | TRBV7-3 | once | TGTGCCAGCAGCTTTTCTAGCGGCTTCGGCAATGAGCAGTTCTTC | CASSFSSGFGNEQFF
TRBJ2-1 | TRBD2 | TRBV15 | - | TGTGCCACCAGCTCCTGGGGGACGGGGGCGGGAGGAAGGCGGAATGAGCAGTTCTTC | CATSSWGTGAGGRRNEQFF
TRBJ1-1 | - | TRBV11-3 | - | TGTGCCAGCAGCTTTAACCAGGGCACTGAAGCTTTCTTT | CASSFNQGTEAFF
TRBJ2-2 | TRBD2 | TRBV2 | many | TGTGCCAGCAGTGATACTAGCGTAGTATCCACCGGGGAGCTGTTTTTT | CASSDTSVVSTGELFF
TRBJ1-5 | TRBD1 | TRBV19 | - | TGTGCCAGTAGCGAGACAGGGGGCGACATCAATCAGCCCCAGCATTTT | CASSETGGDINQPQHF
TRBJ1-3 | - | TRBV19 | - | TGTGCCAGTTCCTCAGGGGCCTATAGCTCTGGAAACACCATATATTTT | CASSSGAYSSGNTIYF
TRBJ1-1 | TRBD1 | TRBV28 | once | TGTGCCAGCAGGCGGGACAGGGGCGGTGAAGCTTTCTTT | CASRRDRGGEAFF
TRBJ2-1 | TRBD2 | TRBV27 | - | TGTGCCAGCAGTTGGGGGGGAGTCGCCTACAATGAGCAGTTCTTC | CASSWGGVAYNEQFF
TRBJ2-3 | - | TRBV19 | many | TGTGCCAGTAGTATGGGGTTGCCGGGAGAGTTGGATACGCAGTATTTT | CASSMGLPGELDTQYF
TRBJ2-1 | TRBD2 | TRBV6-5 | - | TGTGCCAGCAAAACCGGACTAGTGTACAATGAGCAGTTCTTC | CASKTGLVYNEQFF
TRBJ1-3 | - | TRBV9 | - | TGTGCCAGCAGCGTAACCTTGAACAGGGCGAGCTCTGGAAACACCATATATTTT | CASSVTLNRASSGNTIYF
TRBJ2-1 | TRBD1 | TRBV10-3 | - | TGTGCCATCAGCTCTGGGATGGACAGGGGCTACAATGAGCAGTTCTTC | CAISSGMDRGYNEQFF
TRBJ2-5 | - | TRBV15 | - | TGTGCCACCAGCAGAGATCCGGGGGGCGAGGAGACCCAGTACTTC | CATSRDPGGEETQYF
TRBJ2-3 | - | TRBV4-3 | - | TGCGCCAGCAGCCAAGACCGGACAGGCACAGATACGCAGTATTTT | CASSQDRTGTDTQYF
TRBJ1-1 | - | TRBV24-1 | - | TGTGCCACCAGGAAAGGGGAAAACACTGAAGCTTTCTTT | CATRKGENTEAFF
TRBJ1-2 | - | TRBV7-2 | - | TGTGCCAGCAGCCAGAACCTCGCGCAGGGCCTTGGCTACACCTTC | CASSQNLAQGLGYTF
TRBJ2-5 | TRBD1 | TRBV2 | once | TGTGCCATGTACGGGACAGGGGGCCAGACCCAGTACTTC | CAMYGTGGQTQYF
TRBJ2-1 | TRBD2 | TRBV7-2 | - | TGTGCCAGCAGCTGGGGACTAGCGGGAGGGGCTGAGCAGTTCTTC | CASSWGLAGGAEQFF
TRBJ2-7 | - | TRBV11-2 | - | TGTGCCAGCAGCCCCCGGGAGATTGCCTACGAGCAGTACTTC | CASSPREIAYEQYF
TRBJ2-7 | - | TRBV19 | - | TGTGCCAGTAGTCCCAGTATGATGTCCTACGAGCAGTACTTC | CASSPSMMSYEQYF
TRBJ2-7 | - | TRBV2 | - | TGTGCCAGCAGTGGGGCACCAGGACGGACTCTCTTCTACGAGCAGTACTTC | CASSGAPGRTLFYEQYF
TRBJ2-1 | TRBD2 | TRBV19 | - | TGTGCCAGTAGTCCGGGGAGGGTCTGGTACAATGAGCAGTTCTTC | CASSPGRVWYNEQFF
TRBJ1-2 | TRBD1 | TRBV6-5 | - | TGTGCCAGCAGCCTGGGACAGCTCTATGGCTACACCTTC | CASSLGQLYGYTF
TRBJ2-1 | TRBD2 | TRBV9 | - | TGTGCCAGCAGCCGACTAGCGGTCTCCTACAATGAGCAGTTCTTC | CASSRLAVSYNEQFF
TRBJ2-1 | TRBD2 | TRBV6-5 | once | TGTGCCAGCAGTCCAGCGGGAGGCTCCTACAATGAGCAGTTCTTC | CASSPAGGSYNEQFF